This TCR beta chain was profiled in a study of shared clonotypes between healthy human individuals. Measured with immunoSEQ multiplex PCR; TCRdb has only the in-frame clones, and not every one. Of about 2.4 million clones in the sample, 80% to 95% were seen once. V shed 4 bases and J 5 bases; nucleotides not matched to a gene: 8. Germline assignment: CDR1 SGHNT and CDR2 YYREEE (reference sequence). This CDR3 region has 14 residues. This TCR derives from a man younger than 35 in good health. Some clones in this sample may be carry-over from other donors' samples. Specimen: naive CD4+ T cells from PBMCs. Subset in this sample: CD45RA+ positively selected. The gene calls are TRBV5-4 and TRBJ1-1, with 7 bases identical to TRBD1. The CDR3 spells CASSRAQGETEAFF. CDR3 coding DNA: TGTGCCAGCAGCCGTGCCCAGGGGGAGACTGAAGCTTTCTTT.